Below, 8 T cell receptor beta chains from the same sample are listed, as sequenced in a study of blood T cell repertoires in COVID-19. Using immunoSEQ multiplex PCR, the repertoire was profiled, and TCRdb retains in-frame clones only, with some absent. This sample has a few hundred thousand clones, with approximately 88% found just once. Sequencing was carried out using PBMCs or T cells enriched from blood (not recorded which). These receptors all come from a woman in her forties who had been exposed to COVID-19.

This chain links TRBV2 with TRBJ1-3, with D perhaps TRBD1 (5 bases). Germline V gene data show CDR1 as SNHLY and CDR2 as FYNNEI. The CDR3 sequence is 17 residues long. Between the trimmed V and J ends, which lost 0 bases and 2 bases, there was a span of 14 bases. CDR3 residues: CASSEARGTSAGNTIYF. DNA for the CDR3: TGTGCCAGCAGTGAAGCCAGAGGGACTTCGGCTGGAAACACCATATATTTT.

The chain combines TRBV27 with TRBJ2-2, with TRBD2 identical over 8 bases. The CDR3 sequence is 17 residues long. The V gene's germline CDR1 is MNHEY and CDR2 SMNVEV (reference sequence). Germline trimming cut 6 bases from V and 5 bases from J; bases unmatched to any gene: 14. CDR3 DNA: TGTGCCAGCAGGGAGCGGGAGAGGGGTTTTCGGACCGGGGAGCTGTTTTTT. Amino acids: CASRERERGFRTGELFF.

The V and J genes are TRBV11-2 and TRBJ2-5, with 12 positions matching TRBD2. CDR3 size: 16 residues. Trimming removed 0 bases from V and 5 bases from J; junction bases left unmatched: 4. Germline assignment: CDR1 SGHAT and CDR2 FQNNGV. CDR3 region: CASSLELAGGMETQYF. The CDR3 nucleotides are TGTGCCAGCAGCTTAGAACTAGCGGGAGGAATGGAGACCCAGTACTTC.

The rearrangement uses TRBV4-1 and TRBJ2-1, with TRBD1 matching over 8 bases. Trimming cost V 3 bases and J 13 bases; bases outside gene matches: 8. This CDR3 spans 13 amino acids. Per germline, CDR1 MGHRA and CDR2 YSYEKL. CDR3 in amino acids: CASSQGGQDKQFF. The CDR3 bases are TGCGCCAGCAGCCAGGGGGGACAGGACAAACAGTTCTTC.

The CDR3 DNA sequence: TGTGCCAGCAGCCTCGTAGCGGGGGGCACCAAGGGGACCCAGTACTTC. Translating it yields CASSLVAGGTKGTQYF. The chain recombines TRBV7-6 with TRBJ2-5; 10 bases match TRBD2. CDR3 length: 16 residues. CDR1 and CDR2 (germline): SGHVS, FNYEAQ. Trimming cost V 5 bases and J 7 bases; bases outside gene matches: 13. Full variable domain (rest looked up from reference TRBV7-6 and TRBJ2-5): GAGVSQSPRYKVTKRGQDVALRCDPISGHVSLYWYRQALGQGPEFLTYFNYEAQQDKSGLPNDRFSAERPEGSISTLTIQRTEQRDSAMYRCASSLVAGGTKGTQYFGPGTRLLVL.

This chain uses TRBV20-1 with TRBJ1-2; D ambiguous. Germline V lookup: CDR1 DFQATT, CDR2 SNEGSKA (reference sequence). Trimming cost V 6 bases and J 7 bases, with 12 bases left between them. There are 11 residues in the CDR3. The CDR3 coding sequence is TGCAGTGCCGCCTTAGTTCCTGGCTACACCTTC. Protein product: CSAALVPGYTF.

The V and J genes are TRBV27 and TRBJ1-6; 7 nucleotides align to TRBD1. Germline V gene data show CDR1 as MNHEY and CDR2 as SMNVEV (reference sequence). The CDR3 length is 14 residues. V was clipped by 6 bases and J by 12 bases; unmatched bases: 11. Written as DNA, the CDR3 is TGTGCCAGCAGCGGGGAACAGGGGAGCGTACCCCTCCACTTT. Translating it yields CASSGEQGSVPLHF.

The gene calls are TRBV28 and TRBJ2-7; TRBD2 might be the D (5 bases). Germline V gene data show CDR1 as MDHEN and CDR2 as SYDVKM. There are 15 residues in the CDR3. The V end lost 6 bases, the J end lost 0 bases, and 15 bases lay between the germline ends. The DNA for the CDR3 is TGTGCCAGCAGCTCGGGAACTGCGAGCTCCTACGAGCAGTACGTC. It specifies CASSSGTASSYEQYV.